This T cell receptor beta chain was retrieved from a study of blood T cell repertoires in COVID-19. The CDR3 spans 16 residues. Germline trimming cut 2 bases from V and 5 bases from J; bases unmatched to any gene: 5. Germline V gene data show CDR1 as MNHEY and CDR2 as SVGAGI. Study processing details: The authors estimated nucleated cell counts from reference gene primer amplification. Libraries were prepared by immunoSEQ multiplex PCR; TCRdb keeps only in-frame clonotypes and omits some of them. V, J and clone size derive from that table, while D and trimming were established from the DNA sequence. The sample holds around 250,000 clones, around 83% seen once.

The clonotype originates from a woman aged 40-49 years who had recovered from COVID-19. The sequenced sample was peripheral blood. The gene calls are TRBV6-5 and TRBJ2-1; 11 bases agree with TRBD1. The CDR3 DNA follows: TGTGCCAGCAGTTACGGAAGGGACAGGGGGGACAATGAGCAGTTCTTC. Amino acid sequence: CASSYGRDRGDNEQFF.